This TCR beta chain was documented in a study of blood T cell repertoires in COVID-19. Overall study: Sites in the United States, Italy and Spain provided acute and convalescent COVID-19 samples. In each case, the material was cDNA or gDNA derived from T cells, B-cell-depleted T cells, or PBMCs.

Per the original data handling: Estimation of nucleated cell counts was performed using reference gene primer amplification. TCRdb's copy holds only in-frame clones and misses some; the assay was immunoSEQ multiplex PCR. The DNA was the basis for D and trimming; V, J and clone size are from that table. The repertoire holds about 40,000 clones, with about 81% as singletons. Sequencing was done on a sample of peripheral blood. The receptor comes from a human donor in a cohort sampled during active or convalescent COVID-19. The donor label of this sample is uncertain.

This CDR3 reads CASGQGAYEQYF. For the CDR3, the DNA is TGTGCCAGTGGACAGGGGGCCTACGAGCAGTACTTC. The V and J genes are TRBV2 and TRBJ2-7, with 10 bases matching TRBD1. J was trimmed by 2 bases and V by 9 bases; bases with no gene match: 1. This CDR3 region has 12 residues. The germline gives CDR1 SNHLY, CDR2 FYNNEI. Together with reference TRBV2 and TRBJ2-7, the CDR3 gives the full variable domain: EPEVTQTPSHQVTQMGQEVILRCVPISNHLYFYWYRQILGQKVEFLVSFYNNEISEKSEIFDDQFSVERPDGSNFTLKIRSTKLEDSAMYFCASGQGAYEQYFGPGTRLTVT.